The source of this T cell receptor (beta chain) is a study of vaccination and CD4 T cells after COVID-19. Specified treatment: roughly 11-day PBMC culture with coronavirus spike peptide pools or control peptides (ViraFEST assay). With 9.5 to 10 ug/ml peptide pools and roughly 10 IU/ml IL-2, PBMCs were cultured at a few million per well. Concerning this clonotype itself: Its antigen remains unknown.

The Oncomine TCR Beta short-read assay was applied to DNA of cultured CD4+ T cells. TCRdb redid the calling of the PCR reads with MiXCR, one entry per CDR3 protein. The sample has some 12,000 distinct CDR3 sequences, about three fifths seen once. The CDR3 extends over 12 amino acids. Germline loops: CDR1 MGHDK, CDR2 SYGVNS. V lost 2 bases and J lost 5, with 4 bases in between. The study, taken as a whole, reports: Post-vaccination reactive clonotypes (median around 40) did not differ significantly from post-infection (roughly 21).

The receptor was derived from a human donor who had recovered from COVID-19. Material: CD4+ T cells from blood, cultured in vitro. This chain connects TRBV25-1 to TRBJ1-5; D remains unclear. The CDR3, as DNA: TGTGCCAGCAGTGAAGGGCATCAGCCCCAGCATTTT. Translation: CASSEGHQPQHF.